The 25 T cell receptor beta chains reported below all come from one sample, sequenced in a study of T cells in Graves' hyperthyroidism and ophthalmopathy. RNA transcripts served as the template for amplifying TCR beta CDR3 regions. Using the HTBI primer set, a first-round RT-PCR was run on the TCR CDR3. TCRdb reprocessed the multiplex PCR reads with MiXCR, giving one entry per CDR3 protein. The sample carries approximately 700,000 distinct CDR3 sequences, less than 45% recorded once. The specimen was peripheral blood or thyroid tissue (not recorded which). These receptors were collected from an adult man with Graves' disease, either hyperthyroidism or ophthalmopathy (not recorded which).

Here the CDR3 reads CASSLGGPGTPEAFF. The CDR3 region has the DNA TGTGCCAGCAGTTTAGGAGGACCCGGCACTCCTGAAGCTTTCTTT. The chain recombines TRBV12-3 or TRBV12-4 with TRBJ1-1; D unclear. The CDR3 extends over 15 amino acids. Trimming stripped 1 base from V and 6 bases from J, with 15 bases between.

On this clonotype itself: Given a much more abundant clone one base away, this may be a read error. The chain carries TRBV29-1 and TRBJ2-7; D is perhaps TRBD1 or TRBD2 (5 bases each). The CDR3 spans 15 residues. Germline V gene lookup returns CDR1 SQVTM and CDR2 ANQGSEA. The V gene lost 0 bases and the J gene lost 10 bases, with 22 bases spanning the gap. CDR3 amino acids: CSVEDAGTSGRAQYF. DNA for the CDR3: TGCAGCGTTGAAGATGCCGGGACGTCCGGACGGGCCCAGTACTTC.

V and J are TRBV20-1 and TRBJ2-7, with D possibly being TRBD1 (6 bases). The CDR3 has 11 amino acids. Germline loops: CDR1 DFQATT, CDR2 SNEGSKA (reference sequence). With 3 bases removed from V and 12 bases from J, the gap between germline ends came to 15 bases. The CDR3 loop is CSARGAGLAYF. The CDR3 DNA follows: TGCAGTGCTAGGGGGGCAGGGTTGGCGTACTTC.

V usage is TRBV2 and J usage is TRBJ1-2, with 9 bases identical to TRBD1. Looked up from germline, CDR1 is SNHLY and CDR2 is FYNNEI. V gave up 5 bases and J gave up 7 bases; unmatched junction bases: 5. The CDR3 runs to 13 residues. The CDR3 spells CASSKQTGGGYTF. CDR3 DNA sequence: TGTGCCAGCAGTAAACAGACAGGGGGTGGCTACACCTTC.

This clonotype occurred a few times. The chain employs TRBV20-1 and TRBJ2-5; D possibly corresponds to TRBD1 (5 bases). Germline-derived CDR1 and CDR2 are DFQATT and SNEGSKA (reference sequence). This CDR3 is 15 amino acids long. V lost 0 bases, J lost 5 bases, and 16 bases lay in between. The CDR3 nucleotides read TGCAGTGCTAGAGATGGGGCAAGTTCTGGGGAGACCCAGTACTTC. As protein: CSARDGASSGETQYF.

At least ten counts were recorded for this clonotype. The rearrangement links TRBV25-1 to TRBJ1-2; D is unclear. The V end lost 3 bases, the J end lost 2 bases, and 13 bases lay between the germline ends. Per the germline V gene, CDR1 is MGHDK and CDR2 is SYGVNS. The CDR3 length is 15 residues. The CDR3 bases are TGTGCCAGCAGTGAGGGTTACAGCCCCAACTATGGCTACACCTTC. The encoded protein is CASSEGYSPNYGYTF.

On this clonotype itself: The conserved closing phenylalanine or tryptophan is absent in this CDR3, likely reflecting a read error. This chain connects TRBV2 to TRBJ2-7; no firm D call. The CDR3 has 9 amino acids. V was shortened by 5 bases and J by 10 bases, with 6 bases between the two germline ends. CDR1 and CDR2 from the germline V gene are SNHLY and FYNNEI. The CDR3 nucleotides are TGTGCCAGCAGTTCGGACCAGTACCGC. It encodes CASSSDQYR.

The chain employs TRBV10-3 and TRBJ1-6; D is unclear. Germline assignment: CDR1 ENHRY and CDR2 SYGVKD. V lost 2 bases and J lost 9, with 5 bases in between. There are 12 residues in the CDR3. The CDR3 loop is CAISENSSPLHF. CDR3 nucleotide sequence: TGTGCCATCAGTGAGAACAGTTCACCCCTCCACTTT.

CDR3 in amino acids: CAISEGDRNYGYTF. CDR3 nucleotides: TGTGCCATCAGTGAAGGGGACAGAAACTATGGCTACACCTTC. The rearrangement links TRBV10-3 to TRBJ1-2; TRBD1 matches 7 bases. Germline CDR1 is ENHRY and CDR2 is SYGVKD. There are 14 residues in the CDR3. With 3 bases clipped from V and 2 bases from J, the junction kept 3 bases outside the gene matches.

The sample holds a few counts of this clonotype. V is TRBV19 and J is TRBJ2-2; D may be TRBD2 (5 bases). The CDR3 is 14 amino acids. The V gene lost 10 bases and the J gene lost 4 bases, with 16 bases spanning the gap. Germline V gives CDR1 LNHDA, CDR2 SQIVND (reference sequence). Written as DNA, the CDR3 is TGTGCCACTACTCCGACAAGCGGCACCGGGGAGCTGTTTTTT. This translates into CATTPTSGTGELFF.

This clonotype was observed a few times. This chain uses TRBV11-2 with TRBJ2-7; 9 bases fit TRBD2. The CDR3 loop spans 15 amino acids. The trim removed 0 bases at V and 7 bases at J, leaving 7 bases unmatched. Germline CDR1 and CDR2: SGHAT and FQNNGV. The CDR3 DNA follows: TGTGCCAGCAGCTTAGAGGGCGGGAGGGCCGGAGAGCAGTACTTC. Protein sequence: CASSLEGGRAGEQYF.

As for this clonotype: The junction departs from the called germline gene at one end, perhaps through a read error. V is TRBV7-9 and J is TRBJ1-1; D perhaps matches TRBD1 (5 bases). Germline-derived CDR1 and CDR2 are SEHNR and FQNEAQ (reference sequence). The CDR3 extends over 15 amino acids. The CDR3 sequence: CANSLADSMNTEAFF. The CDR3 DNA sequence: TGTGCCAACAGCTTAGCTGACAGCATGAACACTGAAGCTTTCTTT.

In DNA form, the CDR3 reads TGCAGCCAGACTAGCTTGACCTACGAGCAGTACTTC. Protein product: CSQTSLTYEQYF. V usage is TRBV29-1 and J usage is TRBJ2-7; 7 bases map to TRBD2. The length of the CDR3 is 12 residues. Germline V gene lookup returns CDR1 SQVTM and CDR2 ANQGSEA. The V segment lost 8 bases and the J segment 2 bases; nucleotides outside the gene matches: 6.

Only a few counts were recorded for this clonotype. The chain has TRBV9 and TRBJ1-1; D is ambiguous. V was clipped by 3 bases and J by 3 bases, with 15 bases between them. The CDR3 consists of 15 residues. The germline V gene encodes CDR1 SGDLS and CDR2 YYNGEE. The chain's CDR3 is CASSALPGRDTEAFF. The CDR3 DNA sequence: TGTGCCAGCAGCGCCCTTCCTGGTAGGGACACTGAAGCTTTCTTT. The entire variable domain, with the rest obtained from reference TRBV9 and TRBJ1-1, is as follows: DSGVTQTPKHLITATGQRVTLRCSPRSGDLSVYWYQQSLDQGLQFLIQYYNGEERAKGNILERFSAQQFPDLHSELNLSSLELGDSALYFCASSALPGRDTEAFFGQGTRLTVV.

A word on this clonotype: Being one base from a much bigger clone, this may be a read error. The genes are TRBV24-1 and TRBJ1-3; D possibly corresponds to TRBD1 (5 bases). The CDR3 is 15 amino acids. Germline V gene sequence: CDR1 KGHDR, CDR2 SFDVKD. CDR3 coding DNA: TGTGCCACCAGTGAGTCGGGACTCTCTGGAAGCACCATATATTTT. Its translation is CATSESGLSGSTIYF.

The chain uses TRBV7-4 and TRBJ1-1; no clear D. The CDR3 runs to 11 residues. Germline CDR1 SGHVT, CDR2 SQSDAQ. The ends were cut back, 2 bases at V and 12 bases at J, with 10 bases in the middle. This CDR3 reads CASSLYRASFF. The CDR3 DNA reads TGTGCCAGCAGCTTATACCGGGCATCTTTCTTT.

The V call is TRBV12-5, the J call TRBJ2-5; the D gene is possibly TRBD2 (5 bases). The CDR3 covers 17 residues. Germline V lookup: CDR1 LGHNT, CDR2 FRNRAP. V was clipped by 5 bases and J by 2 bases, with 21 bases between them. CDR3 in DNA: TGTGCTAGTGGTCTCGCCGGGATCGGAAGCGTTCAAGAGACCCAGTACTTC. Translated: CASGLAGIGSVQETQYF. Together with reference TRBV12-5 and TRBJ2-5, the CDR3 gives the full variable domain: DARVTQTPRHKVTEMGQEVTMRCQPILGHNTVFWYRQTMMQGLELLAYFRNRAPLDDSGMPKDRFSAEMPDATLATLKIQPSEPRDSAVYFCASGLAGIGSVQETQYFGPGTRLLVL.

This clonotype was detected only a few times. The CDR3: CASSLGGGREQYF. The DNA of the CDR3 is TGTGCCAGCAGCTTAGGGGGGGGTCGCGAGCAGTACTTC. The V and J genes are TRBV7-2 and TRBJ2-7; 7 positions agree with TRBD2. CDR3 length: 13 amino acids. V shed 1 base and J 6 bases; nucleotides not matched to a gene: 3. Germline V gene lookup returns CDR1 SGHTA and CDR2 FQGNSA.

CDR3 nucleotide sequence: TGTGCCAGCAGAACTATAATTTGGGGAGATAAGACCCAGTACTTC. Amino acids: CASRTIIWGDKTQYF. V gene TRBV7-4 combines with J gene TRBJ2-5; D is possibly TRBD2 (5 bases). Germline loops: CDR1 SGHVT, CDR2 SQSDAQ. V was cut by 6 bases and J by 6 bases, with 20 bases left in between. This CDR3 is 15 amino acids long. Full variable domain (outside the CDR3, taken from reference TRBV7-4 and TRBJ2-5): GAGVSQSPRYKVAKRGRDVALRCDSISGHVTLYWYRQTLGQGSEVLTYSQSDAQRDKSGRPSGRFSAERPERSVSTLKIQRTEQGDSAVYLCASRTIIWGDKTQYFGPGTRLLVL.

This clonotype was seen ten or more times. This rearrangement joins TRBV15 to TRBJ1-4, with 9 positions matching TRBD1. J lost 7 bases, V lost 5 bases, and 8 bases had no gene match. This CDR3 has 15 residues. CDR1 is LNHNV and CDR2 is YYDKDF in the germline V gene (reference sequence). The CDR3 loop reads CATSEWGQGSEKLFF. The CDR3 DNA follows: TGTGCCACCAGCGAGTGGGGACAGGGAAGTGAAAAACTGTTTTTT.

The rearrangement links TRBV29-1 to TRBJ2-5, with D possibly TRBD1 on 6 matching bases. This CDR3 spans 14 amino acids. Deletions cut 4 bases from V and 3 bases from J, with 15 bases between. The V gene's germline CDR1 is SQVTM and CDR2 ANQGSEA. CDR3 in DNA: TGCAGCGTTGTTGGACAGAGGGTAAAAGAGACCCAGTACTTC. Translated, it gives CSVVGQRVKETQYF.

In DNA form, the CDR3 reads TGCAGCGTTACCAGACAGGGGGCCAACGTCCTGACTTTC. It specifies CSVTRQGANVLTF. This sequence joins TRBV29-1 and TRBJ2-6, with D tentatively TRBD1 (5 bases). This CDR3 has 13 amino acids. The germline CDR1 and CDR2 sequences are SQVTM and ANQGSEA. V shed 5 bases and J shed 4 bases, with 9 bases lying between them.

This clonotype was observed a few times. The chain joins TRBV14 to TRBJ2-7, with D possibly being TRBD1 or TRBD2 (6 bases each). The CDR3 runs 15 residues. Trimming took off 0 bases at V and 5 bases at J, with 14 bases between the two ends. The germline CDR1 and CDR2 sequences are SGHDN and FVKESK. The CDR3 DNA is TGTGCCAGCAGCCAAGATAAGGGGGGAGAGGACGAGCAGTACTTC. This gives the protein CASSQDKGGEDEQYF.

This clonotype was recorded a few times. The DNA for the CDR3 is TGTGCCAGCAGCTTAGGGACAGGGTTGGACACTGAAGCTTTCTTT. Translating it yields CASSLGTGLDTEAFF. This chain connects TRBV7-9 to TRBJ1-1; 8 nucleotides agree with TRBD1. CDR1 and CDR2 (germline): SEHNR, FQNEAQ (reference sequence). This CDR3 is 15 amino acids long. V trimming: 1 base; J trimming: 3 bases; junction bases outside the gene matches: 4.

The chain uses TRBV2 and TRBJ2-6; tentatively, D is TRBD1 or TRBD2 (5 bases each). Germline lookup yields CDR1 SNHLY and CDR2 FYNNEI. The CDR3 contains 15 residues. Trimming removed 6 bases at V and 4 bases at J, with 13 bases between. CDR3 residues: CASRGDGRGANVLTF. CDR3 nucleotide sequence: TGTGCCAGCAGAGGGGACGGGCGCGGGGCCAACGTCCTGACTTTC. The whole variable domain, filled in from reference TRBV2 and TRBJ2-6, reads EPEVTQTPSHQVTQMGQEVILRCVPISNHLYFYWYRQILGQKVEFLVSFYNNEISEKSEIFDDQFSVERPDGSNFTLKIRSTKLEDSAMYFCASRGDGRGANVLTFGAGSRLTVL.